The next 6 T cell receptor beta chains were all read from a single sample in a study of T cell repertoires in cytomegalovirus infection. TCRdb recomputed calls from the reads with MiXCR, one row per CDR3 protein. Of about 260,000 distinct CDR3 sequences in the sample, approximately 8.3% were seen once. The source material was PBMCs. These receptors all come from a human donor in good health (CMV status not recorded). Some clones in this sample may be carry-over from other donors' samples.

This clonotype occurred many times. The CDR3, as DNA: TGTGCCAGCAGCACCCGCAGCGGGGGGGGAGAGACCCAGTACTTC. This translates into CASSTRSGGGETQYF. The rearrangement uses TRBV7-2 and TRBJ2-5; 10 positions agree with TRBD2. The J segment lost 4 bases and the V segment lost 5 bases, leaving 7 bases of the junction unmatched. The CDR3 extends over 15 amino acids. Germline assignment: CDR1 SGHTA and CDR2 FQGNSA.

As for this clonotype: A much larger clonotype is one base distant, so this may be a read error. This chain connects TRBV7-2 to TRBJ2-3, with 7 bases identical to TRBD2. In germline, CDR1 is SGHTA, CDR2 FQGNSA. V dropped 5 bases and J dropped 7; count of bases not matched to a gene: 12. The CDR3 totals 15 residues. CDR3 DNA sequence: TGTGCCAGCAGCCCAGGTCTAGCGGTGGGCCATACGCAGTATTTT. It encodes CASSPGLAVGHTQYF.

This clonotype has ten or more counts. The V gene is TRBV7-2, the J gene TRBJ2-5; D is uncertain. Trimming removed 4 bases from V and 7 bases from J, with 10 bases in between. The germline gives CDR1 SGHTA, CDR2 FQGNSA. The CDR3 extends over 12 amino acids. CDR3 region: CASSSVPGTQYF. CDR3 sequence (DNA): TGTGCCAGCAGCTCCGTACCCGGGACCCAGTACTTC.

The gene calls are TRBV19 and TRBJ2-7; possible D gene TRBD2, 6 bases. CDR1 and CDR2 from the germline V gene are LNHDA and SQIVND (reference sequence). This CDR3 has 14 amino acids. The V gene lost 5 bases and the J gene lost 0 bases, with 11 bases spanning the gap. The CDR3 DNA is TGTGCCAGTAGTCCTAGCGTCACCTCCTACGAGCAGTACTTC. Translation gives CASSPSVTSYEQYF. The entire variable domain, with the rest obtained from reference TRBV19 and TRBJ2-7, is as follows: DGGITQSPKYLFRKEGQNVTLSCEQNLNHDAMYWYRQDPGQGLRLIYYSQIVNDFQKGDIAEGYSVSREKKESFPLTVTSAQKNPTAFYLCASSPSVTSYEQYFGPGTRLTVT.

This clonotype was seen ten or more times. The V gene is TRBV7-2, the J gene TRBJ1-2, with a possible D match to TRBD1 (5 bases). The CDR3 runs 12 residues. V was clipped by 4 bases and J by 4 bases, with 7 bases between them. The germline V gene encodes CDR1 SGHTA and CDR2 FQGNSA. CDR3 DNA sequence: TGTGCCAGCAGCTCCGACAGCTATGGCTACACCTTC. Amino acid sequence: CASSSDSYGYTF.

This clonotype was counted only a few times. DNA for the CDR3: TGTGCCAGCCGCACGGGCCTGGACAATCAGCCCCAGCATTTT. Its translation is CASRTGLDNQPQHF. The chain has TRBV6-2 or TRBV6-3 and TRBJ1-5; unclear D gene. Trimming left V 8 bases short and J 3 bases short, with 14 bases between. The germline V gene encodes CDR1 MNHEY and CDR2 SVGEGT. The CDR3 runs 14 residues.